The 24 T cell receptor beta chains below come from one sample, sequenced in a study of cytotoxic CD8 clonotypes in ibrutinib-treated CLL. The table came from immunoSEQ multiplex PCR; TCRdb's copy has only in-frame clones and leaves some out. The sample contains roughly 30,000 clones, 76% of which appear only once. The sequencing here drew on PBMCs, taken after 36 months of ibrutinib treatment. The receptors were sampled from a human donor with chronic lymphocytic leukemia.

This rearrangement joins TRBV7-7 to TRBJ1-4, with D unresolved. CDR1 SSHAT and CDR2 FNYEAQ come from the germline V gene (reference sequence). V lost 1 base, J lost 3 bases, and 12 bases lay in between. CDR3 size: 16 residues. CDR3 sequence: CASSLGRRGANEKLFF. CDR3 bases: TGTGCCAGCAGCTTAGGAAGGCGAGGAGCTAATGAAAAACTGTTTTTT.

V gene TRBV6-5 combines with J gene TRBJ2-7; maybe TRBD1 (5 bases). Germline assignment: CDR1 MNHEY and CDR2 SVGAGI. V was shortened by 2 bases and J by 4 bases, with 12 bases between the two germline ends. The CDR3 consists of 14 residues. CDR3 sequence reads: CASSYGQGGYEQYF. The CDR3 nucleotides read TGTGCCAGCAGTTACGGGCAGGGTGGATACGAGCAGTACTTC.

This sequence joins TRBV6-1 and TRBJ1-5; 12 positions match TRBD1. The CDR3 loop spans 14 amino acids. The V and J ends lost 5 bases and 7 bases, in that order; junction bases with no gene match: 3. Germline V gene data show CDR1 as MNHNS and CDR2 as SASEGT. In nucleotides, the CDR3 is TGTGCCAGCAGTCAGGGACAGGGGGCGCAGCCCCAGCATTTT. This gives the protein CASSQGQGAQPQHF.

The rearrangement links TRBV5-4 to TRBJ2-3; D is perhaps TRBD2 (5 bases). Trimming took off 2 bases at V and 4 bases at J, with 8 bases between the two ends. The CDR3 extends over 13 amino acids. CDR1 is SGHNT and CDR2 is YYREEE in the germline V gene (reference sequence). The CDR3 DNA follows: TGTGCCAGCAGCTTAACTAGTTCAGATACGCAGTATTTT. This encodes CASSLTSSDTQYF.

The chain combines TRBV11-1 with TRBJ2-7, with D possibly TRBD1 on 5 matching bases. Germline CDR1 and CDR2: SGHAT and FQDESV (reference sequence). This CDR3 comprises 12 residues. V was cut by 2 bases and J by 9 bases, with 11 bases left in between. CDR3 protein: CASSLQGIGQYF. In DNA, the CDR3 is TGTGCCAGCAGCTTACAGGGAATTGGGCAGTACTTC. Using reference TRBV11-1 and TRBJ2-7 for the parts outside the CDR3, the full variable domain is EAEVAQSPRYKITEKSQAVAFWCDPISGHATLYWYRQILGQGPELLVQFQDESVVDDSQLPKDRFSAERLKGVDSTLKIQPAELGDSAMYLCASSLQGIGQYFGPGTRLTVT.

The V call is TRBV5-4, the J call TRBJ2-1, with D perhaps matching TRBD2 (5 bases). Deletions cut 2 bases from V and 7 bases from J, with 16 bases between. Looked up from germline, CDR1 is SGHNT and CDR2 is YYREEE (reference sequence). This CDR3 comprises 15 residues. CDR3 residues: CASSFPISGGNEQFF. The CDR3 nucleotides read TGTGCCAGCAGCTTCCCGATATCCGGAGGAAATGAGCAGTTCTTC.

The table lists this clone with a few counts. The chain uses TRBV5-5 and TRBJ2-1; D gene uncertain. Per the germline V gene, CDR1 is SGHKS and CDR2 is YYEKEE (reference sequence). V was trimmed by 4 bases and J by 5 bases, leaving 10 bases between them. The length of the CDR3 is 13 residues. The CDR3 DNA is TGTGCCAGCAGCCCCCAGCAGCACAATGAGCAGTTCTTC. Translating gives CASSPQQHNEQFF.

V is TRBV7-3 and J is TRBJ1-6, with unresolved D. V was clipped by 2 bases and J by 8 bases, with 13 bases between them. The CDR3 length is 15 residues. Germline V gives CDR1 SGHTA, CDR2 FQGTGA. The CDR3 here is CASSLLGSSDSPLHF. The CDR3 nucleotides read TGTGCCAGCAGCTTACTGGGCAGCTCAGATTCACCCCTCCACTTT.

The V gene is TRBV7-3, the J gene TRBJ1-1, with D perhaps TRBD1 (5 bases). Trimming took 1 base from V and 8 from J, leaving 11 bases between them. The CDR3 contains 13 residues. CDR1 is SGHTA and CDR2 is FQGTGA in the germline V gene. As DNA, the CDR3 is TGTGCCAGCAGCTTAAGGTCAGGGTACGAAGCTTTCTTT. The encoded protein is CASSLRSGYEAFF. The entire variable domain, with the rest obtained from reference TRBV7-3 and TRBJ1-1, is as follows: GAGVSQTPSNKVTEKGKYVELRCDPISGHTALYWYRQSLGQGPEFLIYFQGTGAADDSGLPNDRFFAVRPEGSVSTLKIQRTERGDSAVYLCASSLRSGYEAFFGQGTRLTVV.

The chain carries TRBV29-1 and TRBJ2-5; D may correspond to TRBD1 or TRBD2 (5 bases each). Germline-derived CDR1 and CDR2 are SQVTM and ANQGSEA. This CDR3 is built from 14 residues. V was clipped by 4 bases and J by 5 bases, with 17 bases between them. The DNA for the CDR3 is TGCAGCGTTGGTTTAATGAGGGGAAGGGAGACCCAGTACTTC. Its protein product is CSVGLMRGRETQYF.

This chain connects TRBV7-9 to TRBJ2-7, with 7 bases aligning to TRBD1. Germline V gene sequence: CDR1 SEHNR, CDR2 FQNEAQ (reference sequence). The ends lost 6 bases at V and 3 bases at J; junction bases unmatched: 5. The CDR3 extends over 13 amino acids. The CDR3 sequence: CASSNRDSYEQYF. In DNA form, the CDR3 reads TGTGCCAGCAGTAACCGGGACAGCTACGAGCAGTACTTC.

The chain joins TRBV7-6 to TRBJ2-7; 7 bases agree with TRBD1. The trim removed 5 bases at V and 0 bases at J, leaving 10 bases unmatched. CDR1 SGHVS and CDR2 FNYEAQ come from the germline V gene. The CDR3 runs 16 residues. For the CDR3, the DNA is TGTGCCAGCAGCCCGACCCCCGGGACAGACTCCTACGAGCAGTACTTC. Translation gives CASSPTPGTDSYEQYF. The full variable domain, in which reference TRBV7-6 and TRBJ2-7 provide the parts outside the CDR3, is GAGVSQSPRYKVTKRGQDVALRCDPISGHVSLYWYRQALGQGPEFLTYFNYEAQQDKSGLPNDRFSAERPEGSISTLTIQRTEQRDSAMYRCASSPTPGTDSYEQYFGPGTRLTVT.

This sequence joins TRBV7-9 and TRBJ2-7; the D gene is possibly TRBD1 (6 bases). This CDR3 spans 14 amino acids. CDR1 is SEHNR and CDR2 is FQNEAQ in the germline V gene (reference sequence). Trimming stripped 7 bases from V and 4 bases from J, with 17 bases between. DNA of the CDR3: TGTGCCAGCACCTCTCACAGGGTTGGATACGAGCAGTACTTC. It is translated as CASTSHRVGYEQYF.

This clone was detected only once. The rearrangement uses TRBV4-3 and TRBJ1-1; D is possibly TRBD1 (6 bases). The CDR3 length is 15 residues. Germline CDR1 reads LGHNA; CDR2 reads YSLEER. V lost 1 base, J lost 0 bases, and 9 bases lay in between. As DNA, the CDR3 is TGCGCCAGCAGCCAAGTACAGGGCTTGAACACTGAAGCTTTCTTT. Its protein is CASSQVQGLNTEAFF.

The gene calls are TRBV4-2 and TRBJ1-6; D ambiguous. The CDR3 extends over 15 amino acids. Trimming cost V 5 bases and J 8 bases, with 16 bases left between them. Germline V gene lookup returns CDR1 LGHNA and CDR2 YNFKEQ. The chain's CDR3 is CASSLRAGRDSPLHF. CDR3 sequence (DNA): TGTGCCAGCAGCTTACGGGCAGGCCGCGATTCACCCCTCCACTTT.

The chain employs TRBV9 and TRBJ1-2; D unresolved. Trimming cost V 1 base and J 4 bases, with 11 bases left between them. The germline V gene encodes CDR1 SGDLS and CDR2 YYNGEE. This CDR3 comprises 14 residues. The CDR3 sequence: CASSVFPGSYGYTF. Here the CDR3 DNA reads TGTGCCAGCAGCGTATTCCCGGGGAGCTATGGCTACACCTTC. Together with reference TRBV9 and TRBJ1-2, the CDR3 gives the full variable domain: DSGVTQTPKHLITATGQRVTLRCSPRSGDLSVYWYQQSLDQGLQFLIQYYNGEERAKGNILERFSAQQFPDLHSELNLSSLELGDSALYFCASSVFPGSYGYTFGSGTRLTVV.

This clone showed up just a few times. This chain joins TRBV28 and TRBJ1-1, with D perhaps TRBD1 (6 bases). CDR1 is MDHEN, CDR2 SYDVKM, per germline. This CDR3 spans 13 amino acids. V was pared by 6 bases and J by 1 base, with 9 bases between. CDR3 sequence (DNA): TGTGCCAGCAGCTGGGGGCGGAACACTGAAGCTTTCTTT. Protein: CASSWGRNTEAFF.

V and J are TRBV5-6 and TRBJ2-7; D gene ambiguous. V was pared by 0 bases and J by 0 bases, with 13 bases between. CDR3 length: 16 amino acids. Germline CDR1 SGHDT, CDR2 YYEEEE. The DNA of the CDR3 is TGTGCCAGCAGCTTGGGGCTCTTCATGAGCTCCTACGAGCAGTACTTC. This sequence encodes CASSLGLFMSSYEQYF.

This chain links TRBV7-8 with TRBJ1-1; tentative D call: TRBD1 (6 bases). Germline values: CDR1 SGHVS, CDR2 FQNEAQ. Deletions cut 2 bases from V and 4 bases from J, with 14 bases between. CDR3 size: 15 residues. This CDR3 reads CASSLLDSRGTEAFF. The CDR3 DNA reads as TGTGCCAGCAGCTTACTGGACAGCAGGGGCACTGAAGCTTTCTTT.

The rearrangement joins TRBV27 to TRBJ2-7; 7 bases line up with TRBD1. Losses at the gene ends were 8 bases for V and 0 bases for J; bases not matched to a gene: 7. In germline, CDR1 is MNHEY, CDR2 SMNVEV (reference sequence). The CDR3 totals 14 residues. The CDR3 bases are TGTGCCAGCTCGAGGGACAGATCCTCCTACGAGCAGTACTTC. Its translation: CASSRDRSSYEQYF.

The J gene is TRBJ1-5, the V gene TRBV5-6; no clear D gene. Germline values: CDR1 SGHDT, CDR2 YYEEEE. The CDR3 has 13 residues. The V gene lost 4 bases and the J gene lost 6 bases, with 11 bases spanning the gap. The CDR3 sequence: CASSPGISQPQHF. For the CDR3, the DNA is TGTGCCAGCAGCCCGGGGATCAGTCAGCCCCAGCATTTT.

The J gene is TRBJ2-7, the V gene TRBV6-1; 8 bases are a match to TRBD2. The germline CDR1 and CDR2 sequences are MNHNS and SASEGT. The CDR3 is 16 amino acids. The junction had 7 bases not matched to a gene; V was cut back by 1 base and J by 2 bases. CDR3 amino acids: CASSEVVAGGAYEQYF. The DNA of the CDR3 is TGTGCCAGCAGTGAAGTTGTCGCGGGGGGCGCCTACGAGCAGTACTTC.

This clone was seen a few times. The rearrangement links TRBV30 to TRBJ1-6; a possible D gene is TRBD1 (5 bases). The V and J ends lost 0 bases and 10 bases respectively, with 7 bases between them. CDR3 length equals 12 residues. The germline V gene encodes CDR1 GTSNPN and CDR2 SVGIG (reference sequence). For the CDR3, the DNA is TGTGCCTGGAGTGTACGGGGGTCACCCCTCCACTTT. Translating it yields CAWSVRGSPLHF. Drawing the rest from reference TRBV30 and TRBJ1-6, the complete variable domain is SQTIHQWPATLVQPVGSPLSLECTVEGTSNPNLYWYRQAAGRGLQLLFYSVGIGQISSEVPQNLSASRPQDRQFILSSKKLLLSDSGFYLCAWSVRGSPLHFGNGTRLTVT.

This clone appeared a few times. This chain connects TRBV19 to TRBJ1-6, with 7 bases that match TRBD1. J lost 9 bases, V lost 11 bases, and 10 bases had no gene match. From germline, CDR1 is LNHDA and CDR2 SQIVND (reference sequence). CDR3 length equals 13 residues. Written as DNA, the CDR3 is TGTGCCGCGGGACAGAAGGGCATTTCACCCCTCCACTTT. Translated: CAAGQKGISPLHF.